This T cell receptor (beta chain) is drawn from a study of cytomegalovirus exposure and HLA in healthy donors. Study background: Researchers previously reported finding roughly 120 million unique TCR beta sequences from approximately 200 million T cells.

PCR amplification relied on 60 Vbeta primers (plus 13 Jbeta primers). TCRdb keeps only in-frame clones here, not all; method: immunoSEQ multiplex PCR. The sample shows under 130,000 clones, and approximately 3.5% sits with its ten largest clones. Notes on this clone: Its specificity is not known.

The study, taken as a whole, reports: Productive rates of about 87% or about 30% were seen for most TCR beta V segments in an earlier analysis. A later examination showed that TCR association rates differed by HLA locus, with DRB1 most and HLA-C fewest. The later analysis indicated that the majority of CMV-associated TCR beta chains appeared HLA-restricted.

The CDR3 sequence is 15 residues long. From germline, CDR1 is SGHNT and CDR2 YYREEE (reference sequence). The J segment lost 2 bases and the V segment lost 4 bases, leaving 7 bases of the junction unmatched. This TCR came from a man in his forties in good health and CMV-seronegative. The rearrangement links TRBV5-4 to TRBJ2-3, with 7 bases fitting TRBD2. The sequenced material came from PBMCs. The CDR3 protein is CASSPGEGITDTQYF. In DNA form, the CDR3 reads TGTGCCAGCAGCCCCGGGGAGGGGATCACAGATACGCAGTATTTT.